Following are 24 T cell receptor beta chains from one sample sequenced in a study of T cell repertoires in cytomegalovirus infection (dated by TCRdb to between 2018 and 2021). This sample's treatment or condition label indicates: in vitro stimulation with specific CMV peptide epitopes to enrich CMV-specific T cells. These reads were obtained on an Illumina HiSeq 1500. Using fastp trimming at Q25 and MiXCR clonotype assembly, TCRdb reanalyzed the public sequencing data and kept in-frame beta chains. CDR3 protein sequences are deduplicated, and each keeps its most common genes and DNA. This sample gives a few hundred thousand distinct CDR3 sequences in total; roughly 42% of them show up just once. Together, the top ten hold about 46% of the sample. No cognate antigen is known for these TCRs. The material was cultured PBMCs, obtained from culture after CMV antigen stimulation. All receptors derive from a human donor in good health (CMV status not recorded). Some clones in this sample may be carry-over from other donors' samples.

This clonotype occurred a few times. The chain combines TRBV28 with TRBJ1-1, with a tentative D call TRBD1 (5 bases). CDR1 is MDHEN and CDR2 is SYDVKM in the germline V gene. Deletions cut 6 bases from V and 11 bases from J, with 16 bases between. The CDR3 is made up of 12 amino acids. The CDR3 reads CASRIGTSDAFF. As DNA, the CDR3 is TGTGCCAGCAGGATAGGGACCTCCGATGCTTTCTTT. Combining the CDR3 with reference TRBV28 and TRBJ1-1 gives the whole variable domain DVKVTQSSRYLVKRTGEKVFLECVQDMDHENMFWYRQDPGLGLRLIYFSYDVKMKEKGDIPEGYSVSREKKERFSLILESASTNQTSMYLCASRIGTSDAFFGQGTRLTVV.

The CDR3 DNA sequence: TGTGCCAGCAGCTTAGAGGGGGCCCAGCATTTT. Amino acids: CASSLEGAQHF. This chain links TRBV7-6 with TRBJ1-5; TRBD1 is a possible D gene (6 bases). From germline, CDR1 is SGHVS and CDR2 FNYEAQ. Trimming stripped 1 base from V and 11 bases from J, with 6 bases between. The CDR3 has 11 amino acids.

This clonotype showed up many times. The CDR3 loop reads CASSLEWAQPDTQYF. For the CDR3, the DNA is TGTGCCAGCAGCTTAGAGTGGGCCCAACCGGATACGCAGTATTTT. V usage is TRBV7-8 and J usage is TRBJ2-3; D gene uncertain. Trimming cost V 1 base and J 6 bases, with 14 bases left between them. Germline CDR1 is SGHVS and CDR2 is FQNEAQ. This CDR3 region has 15 residues. Using reference TRBV7-8 and TRBJ2-3 for the parts outside the CDR3, the full variable domain is GAGVSQSPRYKVAKRGQDVALRCDPISGHVSLFWYQQALGQGPEFLTYFQNEAQLDKSGLPSDRFFAERPEGSVSTLKIQRTQQEDSAVYLCASSLEWAQPDTQYFGPGTRLTVL.

This chain joins TRBV6-2 or TRBV6-3 and TRBJ2-3, with TRBD2 matching over 8 bases. Germline CDR1 is MNHEY and CDR2 is SVGEGT. V was pared by 8 bases and J by 0 bases, with 10 bases of the junction left unmatched. This CDR3 is built from 16 residues. The CDR3 nucleotides read TGTGCCAGCTCGGGAGGGCCGGGTAGGAGCACAGATACGCAGTATTTT. It specifies CASSGGPGRSTDTQYF.

V usage is TRBV24-1 and J usage is TRBJ1-1; D not certain. Trimming pared 3 bases from V and 0 bases from J, leaving 7 bases between. In germline, CDR1 is KGHDR, CDR2 SFDVKD. This CDR3 has 14 residues. The CDR3 is CATSDPRVNTEAFF. The CDR3 nucleotides are TGTGCCACCAGTGATCCACGAGTGAACACTGAAGCTTTCTTT.

The V gene is TRBV6-2 or TRBV6-3, the J gene TRBJ1-2; D unresolved. Germline V gives CDR1 MNHEY, CDR2 SVGEGT. The CDR3 sequence is 13 residues long. V gave up 3 bases and J gave up 6 bases, with 11 bases separating them. The CDR3 protein is CASSYFVVDGYTF. The CDR3 nucleotides read TGTGCCAGCAGTTATTTTGTCGTTGATGGCTACACCTTC.

The chain carries TRBV11-2 and TRBJ2-7; D remains ambiguous. Trimming pared 5 bases from V and 2 bases from J, leaving 13 bases between. The CDR3 covers 14 residues. Germline V gene lookup returns CDR1 SGHAT and CDR2 FQNNGV. CDR3 DNA sequence: TGTGCCAGCAGCCGCCGTGGGATCCCCTACGAGCAGTACTTC. This codes for CASSRRGIPYEQYF.

The V and J genes are TRBV5-4 and TRBJ1-2, with D possibly matching TRBD1 (5 bases). Germline assignment: CDR1 SGHNT and CDR2 YYREEE (reference sequence). The CDR3 spans 14 residues. V was cut by 4 bases and J by 4 bases, with 14 bases left in between. The CDR3 DNA sequence: TGTGCCAGCAGCGGCTCAAGGGGCGGCTATGGCTACACCTTC. It encodes CASSGSRGGYGYTF.

The J gene is TRBJ2-3, the V gene TRBV29-1; D is undetermined. This CDR3 is built from 10 residues. From germline, CDR1 is SQVTM and CDR2 ANQGSEA. V was trimmed by 8 bases and J by 3 bases, leaving 6 bases between them. This CDR3 reads CSSWTDTQYF. CDR3 coding DNA: TGCAGCAGTTGGACAGATACGCAGTATTTT.

The CDR3 sequence: CASWGIGAREGGYTF. The CDR3 bases are TGTGCCAGCTGGGGGATAGGGGCCCGTGAAGGTGGCTACACCTTC. V usage is TRBV27 and J usage is TRBJ1-2, with D maybe TRBD1 (5 bases). The V end was cut by 8 bases, the J end by 7 bases, with 23 bases between. CDR3 size: 15 residues. Germline V CDR1 and CDR2: MNHEY, SMNVEV (reference sequence).

The chain employs TRBV12-3 or TRBV12-4 and TRBJ2-1; D is perhaps TRBD1 (8 bases). V lost 6 bases, J lost 8 bases, and 17 bases lay in between. This CDR3 is built from 14 residues. This CDR3 is CASSQRQGRDEQFF. DNA for the CDR3: TGTGCCAGCAGCCAGCGACAGGGGAGGGATGAGCAGTTCTTC.

As for this clonotype: Relative to the germline gene, one junction end is altered; a read error may explain this. J is TRBJ2-1 and V is TRBV27; 7 bases are a match to TRBD2. Germline lookup yields CDR1 MNHEY and CDR2 SMNVEV (reference sequence). CDR3 length: 14 amino acids. CDR3 region: CGSGDGGGNNEQFF. CDR3 coding DNA: TGTGGCAGCGGGGACGGCGGGGGAAACAATGAGCAGTTCTTC.

The chain recombines TRBV20-1 with TRBJ2-1; 8 bases agree with TRBD2. Per germline, CDR1 DFQATT and CDR2 SNEGSKA (reference sequence). The CDR3 is 14 amino acids. With V trimmed by 6 bases and J by 7 bases, 11 bases remained unmatched. The CDR3, as DNA: TGCAGTGCCTTACTAGCGGCCAACTTAAATGAGCAGTTCTTC. This encodes CSALLAANLNEQFF.

Ten or more counts support this clonotype. V and J are TRBV7-2 and TRBJ1-2, with TRBD1 matching over 7 bases. V shed 4 bases, J shed 3 bases, and the junction held 5 bases outside the gene matches. From germline, CDR1 is SGHTA and CDR2 FQGNSA. The CDR3 is made up of 14 amino acids. As DNA, the CDR3 is TGTGCCAGCAGCTCCAGAGGGACAGACTATGGCTACACCTTC. Its protein is CASSSRGTDYGYTF.

V is TRBV20-1 and J is TRBJ2-1, with D perhaps matching TRBD1 (5 bases). The CDR3 runs 16 residues. Trimming removed 1 base at V and 0 bases at J, with 13 bases between. Germline CDR1 is DFQATT and CDR2 is SNEGSKA (reference sequence). CDR3 DNA: TGCAGTGCTAGAGCCCAGGGCCCTAGCTCCTACAATGAGCAGTTCTTC. Amino acid sequence: CSARAQGPSSYNEQFF.

The chain employs TRBV6-1 and TRBJ1-5, with no clear D. Between the trimmed V and J ends, which lost 7 bases and 5 bases, there was a span of 6 bases. The germline V gene has CDR1 MNHNS and CDR2 SASEGT. The CDR3 is made up of 11 amino acids. Here the CDR3 DNA reads TGTGCCAGCACCCAGGATCAGCCCCAGCATTTT. Translation gives CASTQDQPQHF.

This chain uses TRBV6-5 with TRBJ1-5; unclear D gene. V was pared by 2 bases and J by 0 bases, with 8 bases between. This CDR3 has 15 amino acids. CDR1 is MNHEY, CDR2 SVGAGI, per germline. The DNA of the CDR3 is TGTGCCAGCAGTTACGGCGCAGATAGCAATCAGCCCCAGCATTTT. Its protein product is CASSYGADSNQPQHF.

The gene calls are TRBV7-4 and TRBJ2-2; no reliable D call. The CDR3 consists of 13 residues. Germline CDR1 SGHVT, CDR2 SQSDAQ. Trimming cost V 10 bases and J 5 bases, with 14 bases left between them. Here the CDR3 reads CATPPGGTGELFF. The DNA of the CDR3 is TGTGCCACCCCCCCGGGTGGGACCGGGGAGCTGTTTTTT. The full variable domain, its missing parts supplied by reference TRBV7-4 and TRBJ2-2, is GAGVSQSPRYKVAKRGRDVALRCDSISGHVTLYWYRQTLGQGSEVLTYSQSDAQRDKSGRPSGRFSAERPERSVSTLKIQRTEQGDSAVYLCATPPGGTGELFFGEGSRLTVL.

This chain joins TRBV28 and TRBJ2-1; 11 bases map to TRBD2. The CDR3 loop spans 15 amino acids. Germline V gives CDR1 MDHEN, CDR2 SYDVKM. V gave up 8 bases and J gave up 7 bases; unmatched junction bases: 10. CDR3 amino acids: CASFSGGAGLNEQFF. DNA of the CDR3: TGTGCCAGCTTTAGCGGGGGGGCCGGTTTAAATGAGCAGTTCTTC.

V is TRBV2 and J is TRBJ2-1; 11 bases map to TRBD1. The V segment lost 8 bases and the J segment 8 bases; nucleotides outside the gene matches: 11. CDR1 SNHLY and CDR2 FYNNEI come from the germline V gene. CDR3 length: 15 residues. The CDR3 spells CASPAGQGAFDEQFF. CDR3 bases: TGTGCCAGCCCTGCAGGACAGGGGGCTTTCGATGAGCAGTTCTTC.

This clonotype was counted at least ten times. The genes are TRBV7-8 and TRBJ2-1; 10 bases agree with TRBD1. CDR1 is SGHVS, CDR2 FQNEAQ, per germline. V lost 2 bases, J lost 10 bases, and 14 bases stayed unmatched. The CDR3 contains 17 residues. DNA for the CDR3: TGTGCCAGCAGCTTACTCGGGACAGGGGTTCGTATGGGGGAGCAGTTCTTC. Amino acid sequence: CASSLLGTGVRMGEQFF.

This clonotype has just a few counts. The V gene is TRBV7-8, the J gene TRBJ2-1; D is uncertain. Trimming cost V 0 bases and J 7 bases, with 19 bases left between them. This CDR3 has 17 amino acids. CDR1 is SGHVS and CDR2 is FQNEAQ in the germline V gene. The CDR3 sequence is CASSLAAVVGSWNEQFF. The CDR3 bases are TGTGCCAGCAGCTTAGCGGCGGTGGTGGGGTCCTGGAATGAGCAGTTCTTC. The full variable domain, with the rest looked up from reference TRBV7-8 and TRBJ2-1, is GAGVSQSPRYKVAKRGQDVALRCDPISGHVSLFWYQQALGQGPEFLTYFQNEAQLDKSGLPSDRFFAERPEGSVSTLKIQRTQQEDSAVYLCASSLAAVVGSWNEQFFGPGTRLTVL.

The J gene is TRBJ2-1, the V gene TRBV4-3; 10 nucleotides agree with TRBD2. CDR3 size: 16 residues. J was trimmed by 7 bases and V by 0 bases; bases with no gene match: 6. The germline gives CDR1 LGHNA, CDR2 YSLEER. CDR3 DNA sequence: TGCGCCAGCAGCCAAGATTTAGCGGGAGGTCAGAATGAGCAGTTCTTC. Translating it yields CASSQDLAGGQNEQFF.

Many counts were recorded for this clonotype. The chain recombines TRBV7-2 with TRBJ1-4, with D maybe TRBD1 (5 bases). There are 14 residues in the CDR3. The germline V gene has CDR1 SGHTA and CDR2 FQGNSA. The V end lost 6 bases, the J end lost 3 bases, and 11 bases lay between the germline ends. The CDR3 sequence is CASSRDGPNEKLFF. Written as DNA, the CDR3 is TGTGCCAGCAGTAGGGACGGACCTAATGAAAAACTGTTTTTT. The full variable domain, with the rest looked up from reference TRBV7-2 and TRBJ1-4, is GAGVSQSPSNKVTEKGKDVELRCDPISGHTALYWYRQSLGQGLEFLIYFQGNSAPDKSGLPSDRFSAERTGGSVSTLTIQRTQQEDSAVYLCASSRDGPNEKLFFGSGTQLSVL.